One sample yielded the 19 T cell receptor beta chains listed below, sequenced in a study of spatial heterogeneity in lung cancer. Time point indicated: sample taken at primary tumor resection. Unsorted tumor, nontumor lung tissue or cryopreserved PBMC supplied the whole RNA. MiXCR, applied by TCRdb to the 5' RACE reads, yields one record per CDR3 protein. The sample includes approximately 52,000 distinct CDR3 sequences, approximately 5% seen only once; the top ten take 8.5% to 14%. The material sequenced was PBMCs, taken at surgery. These receptors all come from a male donor with early-stage non-small cell lung cancer.

This clonotype has more than one count but fewer than ten. The genes are TRBV7-8 and TRBJ2-5; D is ambiguous. Germline lookup yields CDR1 SGHVS and CDR2 FQNEAQ. The CDR3 spans 13 residues. Between the trimmed V and J ends, which lost 1 base and 4 bases, there was a span of 7 bases. The CDR3 is CASSLEMVETQYF. Here the CDR3 DNA reads TGTGCCAGCAGCTTAGAAATGGTAGAGACCCAGTACTTC.

This clonotype appeared many times. The chain uses TRBV7-2 and TRBJ1-1; the D is unclear. Germline V lookup: CDR1 SGHTA, CDR2 FQGNSA. There are 13 residues in the CDR3. The V and J ends lost 5 bases and 3 bases respectively, with 10 bases between them. The CDR3 loop is CASSRRVDTEAFF. DNA of the CDR3: TGTGCCAGCAGCCGACGGGTGGACACTGAAGCTTTCTTT. The full variable domain, its missing parts supplied by reference TRBV7-2 and TRBJ1-1, is GAGVSQSPSNKVTEKGKDVELRCDPISGHTALYWYRQSLGQGLEFLIYFQGNSAPDKSGLPSDRFSAERTGGSVSTLTIQRTQQEDSAVYLCASSRRVDTEAFFGQGTRLTVV.

This clonotype was observed many times. The rearrangement joins TRBV20-1 to TRBJ2-7; 7 positions match TRBD1. V was pared by 5 bases and J by 2 bases, with 6 bases of the junction left unmatched. The CDR3 runs 13 residues. Per the germline V gene, CDR1 is DFQATT and CDR2 is SNEGSKA (reference sequence). The CDR3 DNA reads as TGCAGTGCTGCGGACAGGACTGCCTACGAGCAGTACTTC. Encoded protein: CSAADRTAYEQYF.

The chain has TRBV6-2 or TRBV6-3 and TRBJ1-5; 7 bases fit TRBD1. Germline V gene data show CDR1 as MNHEY and CDR2 as SVGEGT. With V trimmed by 8 bases and J by 5 bases, 9 bases remained unmatched. The CDR3 has 14 amino acids. CDR3 bases: TGTGCCAGCGGTGACAGGGTAGTGGATCAGCCCCAGCATTTT. Its protein is CASGDRVVDQPQHF.

This clonotype was counted ten times or more. The chain uses TRBV12-3 or TRBV12-4 and TRBJ2-5; TRBD1 might be the D (5 bases). CDR3 size: 16 residues. Trimming took off 1 base at V and 1 base at J, with 13 bases between the two ends. The CDR3 region has the DNA TGTGCCAGCAGTTTAGGGGGTTCTGGGGCCCAAGAGACCCAGTACTTC. This translates into CASSLGGSGAQETQYF.

This clonotype came up many times. The chain recombines TRBV19 with TRBJ1-2, with D tentatively TRBD1 (6 bases). Germline V gene lookup returns CDR1 LNHDA and CDR2 SQIVND (reference sequence). Trimming left V 5 bases short and J 8 bases short, with 18 bases between. The length of the CDR3 is 14 residues. For the CDR3, the DNA is TGTGCCAGTAGTTTCCAGGGGACGGGAATCGGCTACACCTTC. It yields the protein CASSFQGTGIGYTF.

This clonotype was recorded at least ten times. The CDR3 does not end in the conserved phenylalanine or tryptophan, so this is likely a read error. This chain joins TRBV11-2 and TRBJ2-7; D is possibly TRBD1 (7 bases). The germline CDR1 and CDR2 sequences are SGHAT and FQNNGV. The V end lost 5 bases, the J end lost 6 bases, and 17 bases lay between the germline ends. The CDR3 sequence is 14 residues long. The CDR3 here is CASSRTGGESEQYS. The CDR3 DNA is TGTGCCAGCAGCCGGACAGGAGGGGAGTCCGAGCAGTACTCC.

In this sample, this clonotype turned up many times. J is TRBJ2-5 and V is TRBV18; 14 positions agree with TRBD2. With V trimmed by 0 bases and J by 4 bases, 1 base remained unmatched. CDR3 size: 16 residues. CDR1 is KGHSH, CDR2 LQKENI, per germline. The CDR3 here is CASSPPGLAGGETQYF. CDR3 DNA: TGTGCCAGCTCACCACCTGGACTAGCGGGAGGAGAGACCCAGTACTTC.

At least ten counts were recorded for this clonotype. The gene calls are TRBV7-9 and TRBJ2-3; D call uncertain. Between the trimmed V and J ends, which lost 5 bases and 6 bases, there was a span of 18 bases. CDR3 length: 15 amino acids. Germline V gives CDR1 SEHNR, CDR2 FQNEAQ (reference sequence). CDR3 bases: TGTGCCAGCAGCCCCTCGAACCTCCTTGACGATACGCAGTATTTT. Residues: CASSPSNLLDDTQYF.

This clonotype has ten or more counts. The chain has TRBV19 and TRBJ1-1; maybe TRBD1 (5 bases). Germline V lookup: CDR1 LNHDA, CDR2 SQIVND (reference sequence). Trimming pared 6 bases from V and 1 base from J, leaving 18 bases between. The CDR3 covers 16 residues. CDR3 sequence (DNA): TGTGCCAGTAGCCCGCTAGGGGATGTGGGGAACACTGAAGCTTTCTTT. Amino acids: CASSPLGDVGNTEAFF.

A few counts support this clonotype. The CDR3 region has the DNA TGTGCCAGCAGTTACGGGGACACCATAATACAAGAGACCCAGTACTTC. Translation gives CASSYGDTIIQETQYF. J is TRBJ2-5 and V is TRBV6-2 or TRBV6-3; D possibly corresponds to TRBD1 (6 bases). V was clipped by 2 bases and J by 2 bases, with 15 bases between them. This CDR3 spans 16 amino acids. Germline lookup yields CDR1 MNHEY and CDR2 SVGEGT.

This clonotype was recorded at least ten times. The CDR3 protein is CASSRTTGHPNEQFF. In DNA form, the CDR3 reads TGCGCCAGCAGCCGAACAACAGGACATCCCAATGAGCAGTTCTTC. The V call is TRBV5-1, the J call TRBJ2-1; TRBD1 might be the D (5 bases). CDR1 is SGHRS, CDR2 YFSETQ, per germline. V lost 4 bases to trimming and J lost 6 bases, with 17 bases between them. The CDR3 sequence is 15 residues long.

This clonotype was seen repeatedly, ten times or more. V usage is TRBV29-1 and J usage is TRBJ2-5; possible D gene TRBD2, 6 bases. V was trimmed by 7 bases and J by 4 bases, leaving 16 bases between them. Germline CDR1 SQVTM, CDR2 ANQGSEA. This CDR3 region has 13 residues. CDR3 residues: CSAKGGRGETQYF. The CDR3 region has the DNA TGCAGCGCCAAAGGTGGGCGGGGAGAGACCCAGTACTTC.

This clonotype was observed many times. This chain connects TRBV7-8 to TRBJ1-5; D is perhaps TRBD1 (6 bases). V lost 4 bases, J lost 0 bases, and 22 bases lay in between. Germline V gene data show CDR1 as SGHVS and CDR2 as FQNEAQ. This CDR3 contains 19 residues. The CDR3 sequence is CASSSQGRGGRGSNQPQHF. DNA of the CDR3: TGTGCCAGCAGCTCACAGGGACGCGGGGGTCGGGGTAGCAATCAGCCCCAGCATTTT.

This clonotype was observed at least ten times. V usage is TRBV28 and J usage is TRBJ2-5; 11 bases are shared with TRBD1. This CDR3 has 14 amino acids. Germline CDR1 is MDHEN and CDR2 is SYDVKM. Unmatched junction bases numbered 3, after V lost 7 bases and J lost 2 bases. DNA of the CDR3: TGTGCCAGCACCTGGGACAGGGGGCAAGAGACCCAGTACTTC. This sequence encodes CASTWDRGQETQYF.

In this sample, this clonotype turned up a few times. V is TRBV5-1 and J is TRBJ2-7, with 8 bases that match TRBD2. Germline assignment: CDR1 SGHRS and CDR2 YFSETQ. The CDR3 consists of 17 residues. J gave up 2 bases and V 0 bases, and 10 bases lay outside the gene matches. In nucleotides, the CDR3 is TGCGCCAGCAGCTTGGGCCGTTCTGGAGCGGGAGCCTACGAGCAGTACTTC. The encoded protein is CASSLGRSGAGAYEQYF.

This clonotype was found many times. The chain joins TRBV7-9 to TRBJ2-1; no definite D call. This CDR3 comprises 15 residues. V shed 5 bases and J shed 0 bases, with 11 bases lying between them. The germline CDR1 and CDR2 sequences are SEHNR and FQNEAQ (reference sequence). The CDR3, as DNA: TGTGCCAGCAGCCCTGGACGAGCCTCCTACAATGAGCAGTTCTTC. This translates into CASSPGRASYNEQFF. Together with reference TRBV7-9 and TRBJ2-1, the CDR3 gives the full variable domain: DTGVSQNPRHKITKRGQNVTFRCDPISEHNRLYWYRQTLGQGPEFLTYFQNEAQLEKSRLLSDRFSAERPKGSFSTLEIQRTEQGDSAMYLCASSPGRASYNEQFFGPGTRLTVL.

The chain couples TRBV3-1 to TRBJ2-1, with a tentative D call TRBD2 (5 bases). The ends were cut back, 0 bases at V and 4 bases at J, with 13 bases in the middle. Germline CDR1 is LGHDT and CDR2 is YNNKEL (reference sequence). The CDR3 is 16 residues long. Written as DNA, the CDR3 is TGTGCCAGCAGCCAAGACACCAGCGGAACTTACAATGAGCAGTTCTTC. It translates to CASSQDTSGTYNEQFF.

This clonotype has at least ten counts. The J gene is TRBJ1-1, the V gene TRBV5-6, with TRBD1 as a possible D gene (6 bases). The CDR3 has 14 residues. Trimming shortened V by 4 bases and J by 4 bases, and 14 bases separated the two germline ends. Germline assignment: CDR1 SGHDT and CDR2 YYEEEE. The CDR3 DNA reads as TGTGCCAGCAGCCCTGGACAGATGCCCACTGAAGCTTTCTTT. Translating gives CASSPGQMPTEAFF.